Presented here are 27 T cell receptor beta chains from one specimen sequenced in a study of blood T cell repertoires in COVID-19. Measured with immunoSEQ multiplex PCR; TCRdb has only the in-frame clones, and not every one. The sample lists about 250,000 clones, approximately 90% seen once, with around 1.7% in the top ten. Sample: PBMCs or T cells enriched from blood (not recorded which). All receptors come from a man aged 40-49 years who had recovered from COVID-19.

This clone has just one count. The chain links TRBV27 to TRBJ2-5, with a possible D match to TRBD2 (5 bases). The CDR3 runs to 13 residues. Trimming pared 8 bases from V and 5 bases from J, leaving 15 bases between. CDR1 is MNHEY, CDR2 SMNVEV, per germline (reference sequence). The CDR3 region has the DNA TGTGCCAGCCGGGGTAGGTCCATCGAGACCCAGTACTTC. This gives the protein CASRGRSIETQYF.

V and J are TRBV7-8 and TRBJ2-2, with TRBD2 identical over 10 bases. V trimming: 4 bases; J trimming: 6 bases; junction bases outside the gene matches: 2. Germline V gives CDR1 SGHVS, CDR2 FQNEAQ. This CDR3 has 14 residues. The CDR3 DNA reads as TGTGCCAGCAGCTATGGGACTAGCGCCGGGGAGCTGTTTTTT. This encodes CASSYGTSAGELFF.

The rearrangement joins TRBV24-1 to TRBJ2-1, with TRBD2 matching over 7 bases. The CDR3 is 17 amino acids. CDR1 and CDR2 (germline): KGHDR, SFDVKD. V shed 0 bases, J shed 9 bases, and the junction held 13 bases outside the gene matches. In nucleotides, the CDR3 is TGTGCCACCAGTGATTTGCCCTCCCGGGGAGGGATGGGTGAGCAGTTCTTC. Residues: CATSDLPSRGGMGEQFF.

The rearrangement links TRBV7-8 to TRBJ1-3; no firm D call. V was cut by 5 bases and J by 4 bases, with 12 bases left in between. This CDR3 comprises 14 residues. The germline V gene has CDR1 SGHVS and CDR2 FQNEAQ. The CDR3 nucleotides are TGTGCCAGCAGCCCCGCGTCCCGAGGAAACACCATATATTTT. This gives the protein CASSPASRGNTIYF. Drawing the rest from reference TRBV7-8 and TRBJ1-3, the complete variable domain is GAGVSQSPRYKVAKRGQDVALRCDPISGHVSLFWYQQALGQGPEFLTYFQNEAQLDKSGLPSDRFFAERPEGSVSTLKIQRTQQEDSAVYLCASSPASRGNTIYFGEGSWLTVV.

This sequence joins TRBV19 and TRBJ1-1; D uncertain. Germline CDR1 is LNHDA and CDR2 is SQIVND (reference sequence). This CDR3 is built from 15 residues. V was pared by 4 bases and J by 1 base, with 13 bases between. CDR3 protein: CASSKGRNENTEAFF. CDR3 sequence (DNA): TGTGCCAGTAGTAAAGGGAGAAACGAGAACACTGAAGCTTTCTTT.

The chain employs TRBV14 and TRBJ1-2; tentative D call: TRBD1 (5 bases). V lost 1 base and J lost 7, with 13 bases in between. Germline assignment: CDR1 SGHDN and CDR2 FVKESK. This CDR3 is built from 14 residues. The CDR3 spells CASSQVSRAGGYTF. The CDR3 DNA reads as TGTGCCAGCAGCCAAGTTTCCAGGGCCGGTGGCTACACCTTC.

CDR3 coding DNA: TGCGCCAGCAGCAAGGGACTAGCGGGAGGGCTCGGCACAGATACGCAGTATTTT. The encoded protein is CASSKGLAGGLGTDTQYF. This chain uses TRBV5-1 with TRBJ2-3; 16 nucleotides align to TRBD2. Trimming removed 4 bases from V and 1 base from J; junction bases left unmatched: 6. CDR1 and CDR2 from the germline V gene are SGHRS and YFSETQ. This CDR3 is built from 18 residues.

The rearrangement joins TRBV19 to TRBJ1-2; unclear D gene. The germline gives CDR1 LNHDA, CDR2 SQIVND (reference sequence). Trimming removed 1 base from V and 4 bases from J, with 10 bases in between. CDR3 length: 14 amino acids. CDR3 DNA sequence: TGTGCCAGTAGTATAGGAATACGCGGCTATGGCTACACCTTC. This codes for CASSIGIRGYGYTF. The entire variable domain, with the rest obtained from reference TRBV19 and TRBJ1-2, is as follows: DGGITQSPKYLFRKEGQNVTLSCEQNLNHDAMYWYRQDPGQGLRLIYYSQIVNDFQKGDIAEGYSVSREKKESFPLTVTSAQKNPTAFYLCASSIGIRGYGYTFGSGTRLTVV.

The chain joins TRBV28 to TRBJ2-3; 7 nucleotides align to TRBD2. Losses at the gene ends were 1 base for V and 4 bases for J; bases not matched to a gene: 2. CDR3 length equals 14 residues. Germline V gene lookup returns CDR1 MDHEN and CDR2 SYDVKM. For the CDR3, the DNA is TGTGCCAGCAGTTTATCTACTAGCGCAGATACGCAGTATTTT. Its translation is CASSLSTSADTQYF.

The J gene is TRBJ1-5, the V gene TRBV12-3 or TRBV12-4; D is perhaps TRBD1 (6 bases). V gave up 6 bases and J gave up 3 bases, with 9 bases separating them. The CDR3 extends over 13 amino acids. CDR3 sequence (DNA): TGTGCCAGCAGAAGACAGGTCAATCAGCCCCAGCATTTT. Encoded protein: CASRRQVNQPQHF.

J is TRBJ2-2 and V is TRBV4-2; the D gene is possibly TRBD1 (7 bases). Germline V CDR1 and CDR2: LGHNA, YNFKEQ. V was cut by 3 bases and J by 6 bases, with 11 bases left in between. There are 14 residues in the CDR3. The CDR3 region is CASSQEGAAGELFF. The CDR3 nucleotides read TGTGCCAGCAGCCAGGAGGGGGCGGCCGGGGAGCTGTTTTTT.

The chain links TRBV2 to TRBJ2-2; D is ambiguous. Per germline, CDR1 SNHLY and CDR2 FYNNEI. Trimming cost V 3 bases and J 2 bases, with 13 bases left between them. This CDR3 has 16 amino acids. CDR3 coding DNA: TGTGCCAGCAGTGATCCCTCTAGAGTAAACACCGGGGAGCTGTTTTTT. It translates to CASSDPSRVNTGELFF.

V and J are TRBV5-4 and TRBJ2-5; 9 bases map to TRBD1. There are 15 residues in the CDR3. The ends lost 4 bases at V and 5 bases at J; junction bases unmatched: 9. CDR1 and CDR2 (germline): SGHNT, YYREEE (reference sequence). CDR3 in amino acids: CASSPDTGGLETQYF. In DNA form, the CDR3 reads TGTGCCAGCAGCCCCGATACAGGGGGCCTCGAGACCCAGTACTTC. The full variable domain, with the rest looked up from reference TRBV5-4 and TRBJ2-5, is ETGVTQSPTHLIKTRGQQVTLRCSSQSGHNTVSWYQQALGQGPQFIFQYYREEENGRGNFPPRFSGLQFPNYSSELNVNALELDDSALYLCASSPDTGGLETQYFGPGTRLLVL.

The chain is built from TRBV6-2 or TRBV6-3 and TRBJ2-1, with a possible D match to TRBD1 (6 bases). The CDR3 totals 15 residues. Germline assignment: CDR1 MNHEY and CDR2 SVGEGT. Between the trimmed V and J ends, which lost 5 bases and 1 base, there was a span of 12 bases. CDR3 protein: CASSPGHPSYNEQFF. The CDR3 DNA reads TGTGCCAGCAGTCCGGGACACCCATCCTACAATGAGCAGTTCTTC.

This sequence joins TRBV3-1 (or the pseudogene TRBV3-2) and TRBJ2-3; D is unclear. This CDR3 region has 13 residues. V lost 1 base and J 6 bases, leaving 8 bases between the germline ends. The germline V gene has CDR1 LGHDT and CDR2 YNNKEL (reference sequence). The CDR3 region is CASSQVTGDTQYF. The CDR3 nucleotides are TGTGCCAGCAGCCAAGTTACCGGGGATACGCAGTATTTT.

This clone was observed at least ten times. The gene calls are TRBV27 and TRBJ2-7, with 8 bases matching TRBD2. The CDR3 is 15 residues long. Losses at the gene ends were 2 bases for V and 4 bases for J; bases not matched to a gene: 7. Per the germline V gene, CDR1 is MNHEY and CDR2 is SMNVEV (reference sequence). CDR3 nucleotides: TGTGCCAGCAGTTTAAGCGGGAGTGGACCTTACGAGCAGTACTTC. It specifies CASSLSGSGPYEQYF.

The J gene is TRBJ2-2, the V gene TRBV4-1; D is possibly TRBD1 (8 bases). Trimming took off 4 bases at V and 8 bases at J, with 17 bases between the two ends. The CDR3 has 15 amino acids. Germline CDR1 MGHRA, CDR2 YSYEKL. For the CDR3, the DNA is TGCGCCAGCAGCCTCACACAGGGGGGGGCTGGGGAGCTGTTTTTT. This codes for CASSLTQGGAGELFF.

This chain uses TRBV5-1 with TRBJ2-7, with 10 bases matching TRBD1. Germline values: CDR1 SGHRS, CDR2 YFSETQ. Trimming took 5 bases from V and 7 from J; bases not matched to a gene: 12. The CDR3 runs 15 residues. The CDR3 region has the DNA TGCGCCAGCAGACCTCCCGGGACAGGGGTCGAAGAGCAGTACTTC. Its translation is CASRPPGTGVEEQYF.

The chain uses TRBV28 and TRBJ2-1, with a tentative D call TRBD1 (6 bases). V lost 1 base and J lost 2, with 15 bases in between. Germline V gene lookup returns CDR1 MDHEN and CDR2 SYDVKM. The CDR3 is 17 residues long. CDR3 in amino acids: CASSLLSDSFTYNEQFF. The CDR3 bases are TGTGCCAGCAGTTTATTGTCGGACAGTTTCACCTACAATGAGCAGTTCTTC.

This clone was detected only a few times. This chain uses TRBV28 with TRBJ2-4; perhaps TRBD1 as D (6 bases). The CDR3 is 16 residues long. Germline values: CDR1 MDHEN, CDR2 SYDVKM. V gave up 3 bases and J gave up 6 bases, with 18 bases separating them. DNA of the CDR3: TGTGCCAGCAGTTTTCTTACGGGGCAGGGGATAAACATTCAGTACTTC. This sequence encodes CASSFLTGQGINIQYF.

The chain joins TRBV12-3 or TRBV12-4 to TRBJ1-1, with D unclear. This CDR3 region has 13 residues. V was clipped by 1 base and J by 4 bases, with 7 bases between them. The CDR3 nucleotides read TGTGCCAGCAGTTTAGGAGGGAGCACTGAAGCTTTCTTT. Amino acids: CASSLGGSTEAFF.

The rearrangement links TRBV5-1 to TRBJ2-1; 12 bases agree with TRBD2. J gave up 4 bases and V 0 bases, and 11 bases lay outside the gene matches. CDR3 length: 19 residues. Germline CDR1 is SGHRS and CDR2 is YFSETQ. The CDR3 DNA is TGCGCCAGCAGCTTGGACAATCGACTAGCGGGGGAGGGTTACAATGAGCAGTTCTTC. This encodes CASSLDNRLAGEGYNEQFF. Based on the CDR3 plus reference TRBV5-1 and TRBJ2-1, the full variable domain is KAGVTQTPRYLIKTRGQQVTLSCSPISGHRSVSWYQQTPGQGLQFLFEYFSETQRNKGNFPGRFSGRQFSNSRSEMNVSTLELGDSALYLCASSLDNRLAGEGYNEQFFGPGTRLTVL.

The chain couples TRBV28 to TRBJ1-2, with a possible D match to TRBD1 (5 bases). CDR1 is MDHEN and CDR2 is SYDVKM in the germline V gene. The CDR3 is 13 residues long. The germline V and J ends were trimmed by 2 bases and 3 bases, with 7 bases remaining between them. The CDR3 region is CASSLIGDYGYTF. CDR3 bases: TGTGCCAGCAGTTTAATAGGGGACTATGGCTACACCTTC.

The chain is built from TRBV5-8 and TRBJ1-3; D possibly corresponds to TRBD1 (6 bases). Germline V gene lookup returns CDR1 SGHTS and CDR2 YDEGEE. V gave up 8 bases and J gave up 0 bases, with 12 bases separating them. The CDR3 has 14 residues. CDR3 sequence (DNA): TGTGCCAGTTCCCGAGGGGGCTCTGGAAACACCATATATTTT. Residues: CASSRGGSGNTIYF.

The chain recombines TRBV20-1 with TRBJ2-3; tentatively, D is TRBD1 (6 bases). The CDR3 extends over 14 amino acids. Trimming took off 3 bases at V and 0 bases at J, with 10 bases between the two ends. Germline V gene data show CDR1 as DFQATT and CDR2 as SNEGSKA (reference sequence). DNA for the CDR3: TGCAGTGCTAGTCTGGACAGCAGCACAGATACGCAGTATTTT. Translation gives CSASLDSSTDTQYF.

Comments on this clone: The same CDR3 also results from other DNA sequences found in this sample. The chain has TRBV20-1 and TRBJ1-1; D call uncertain. The V end lost 6 bases, the J end lost 6 bases, and 11 bases lay between the germline ends. This CDR3 spans 11 amino acids. Germline assignment: CDR1 DFQATT and CDR2 SNEGSKA (reference sequence). Here the CDR3 reads CSASQVSEAFF. The CDR3 coding sequence is TGCAGTGCAAGCCAGGTCTCTGAAGCTTTCTTT.

In this sample, this clone turned up once. This rearrangement joins TRBV28 to TRBJ2-5; 9 positions match TRBD1. Germline CDR1 is MDHEN and CDR2 is SYDVKM. This CDR3 is 14 amino acids long. The V gene end was trimmed by 5 bases and the J gene end by 1 base; junction bases not matched to a gene: 2. CDR3 nucleotides: TGTGCCAGCAGTAAGGGACAGGGCCAAGAGACCCAGTACTTC. It yields the protein CASSKGQGQETQYF.